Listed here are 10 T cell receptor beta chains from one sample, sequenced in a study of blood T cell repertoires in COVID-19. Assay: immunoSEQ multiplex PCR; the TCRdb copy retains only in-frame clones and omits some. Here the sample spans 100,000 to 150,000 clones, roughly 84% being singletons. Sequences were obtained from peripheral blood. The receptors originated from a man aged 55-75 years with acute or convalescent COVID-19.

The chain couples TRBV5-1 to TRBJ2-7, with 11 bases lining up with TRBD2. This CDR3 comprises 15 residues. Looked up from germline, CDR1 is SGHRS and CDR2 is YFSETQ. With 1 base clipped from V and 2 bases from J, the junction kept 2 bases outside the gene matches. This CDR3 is CASSLQTSGTYEQYF. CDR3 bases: TGCGCCAGCAGCTTGCAGACTAGCGGGACCTACGAGCAGTACTTC. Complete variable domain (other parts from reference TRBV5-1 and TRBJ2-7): KAGVTQTPRYLIKTRGQQVTLSCSPISGHRSVSWYQQTPGQGLQFLFEYFSETQRNKGNFPGRFSGRQFSNSRSEMNVSTLELGDSALYLCASSLQTSGTYEQYFGPGTRLTVT.

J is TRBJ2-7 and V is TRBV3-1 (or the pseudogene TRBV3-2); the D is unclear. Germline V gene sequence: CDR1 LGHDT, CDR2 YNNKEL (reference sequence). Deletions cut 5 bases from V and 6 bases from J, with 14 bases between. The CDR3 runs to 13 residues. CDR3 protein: CASSWWPTPEQYF. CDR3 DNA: TGTGCCAGCAGCTGGTGGCCGACACCCGAGCAGTACTTC.

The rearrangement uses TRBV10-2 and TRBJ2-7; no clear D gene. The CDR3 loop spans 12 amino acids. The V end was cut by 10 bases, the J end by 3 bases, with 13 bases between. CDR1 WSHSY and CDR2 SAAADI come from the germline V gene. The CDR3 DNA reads TGCGCCACGAGTACTTCAGGCTACGAGCAGTACTTC. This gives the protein CATSTSGYEQYF.

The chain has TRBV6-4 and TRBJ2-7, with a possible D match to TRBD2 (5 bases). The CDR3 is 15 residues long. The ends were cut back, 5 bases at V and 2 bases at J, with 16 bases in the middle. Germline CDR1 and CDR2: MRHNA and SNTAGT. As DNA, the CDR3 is TGTGCCAGCAGTTCCTTTGCGGGCAGCACCTACGAGCAGTACTTC. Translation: CASSSFAGSTYEQYF.

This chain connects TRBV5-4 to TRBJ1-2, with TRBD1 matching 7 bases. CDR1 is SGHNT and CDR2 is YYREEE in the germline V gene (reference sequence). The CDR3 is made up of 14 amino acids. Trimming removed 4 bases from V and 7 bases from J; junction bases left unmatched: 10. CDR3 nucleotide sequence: TGTGCCAGCAGCCCACAGGGGACGCGGGTTGGCTACACCTTC. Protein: CASSPQGTRVGYTF.

CDR3 protein: CASHPMGGNEAFF. DNA of the CDR3: TGTGCCAGTCACCCCATGGGGGGTAATGAAGCTTTCTTT. The chain is built from TRBV25-1 and TRBJ1-1; tentative D call: TRBD1 (5 bases). The CDR3 is made up of 13 amino acids. CDR1 MGHDK and CDR2 SYGVNS come from the germline V gene. Trimming removed 9 bases at V and 7 bases at J, with 18 bases between.

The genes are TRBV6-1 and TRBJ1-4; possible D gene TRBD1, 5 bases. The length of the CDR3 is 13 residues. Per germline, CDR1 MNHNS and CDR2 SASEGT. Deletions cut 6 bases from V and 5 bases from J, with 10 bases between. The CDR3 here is CASRPRQNEKLFF. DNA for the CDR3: TGTGCCAGCAGACCCCGACAGAATGAAAAACTGTTTTTT.

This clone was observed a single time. The CDR3 DNA follows: TGTGCCAGCAGCGTAGGGGCAGGGGGAACTAATGAAAAACTGTTTTTT. Protein sequence: CASSVGAGGTNEKLFF. The rearrangement joins TRBV9 to TRBJ1-4; 7 positions agree with TRBD1. V was pared by 0 bases and J by 1 base, with 3 bases of the junction left unmatched. Germline V CDR1 and CDR2: SGDLS, YYNGEE. The CDR3 is 16 amino acids. The full variable domain, completed using reference TRBV9 and TRBJ1-4, is DSGVTQTPKHLITATGQRVTLRCSPRSGDLSVYWYQQSLDQGLQFLIQYYNGEERAKGNILERFSAQQFPDLHSELNLSSLELGDSALYFCASSVGAGGTNEKLFFGSGTQLSVL.

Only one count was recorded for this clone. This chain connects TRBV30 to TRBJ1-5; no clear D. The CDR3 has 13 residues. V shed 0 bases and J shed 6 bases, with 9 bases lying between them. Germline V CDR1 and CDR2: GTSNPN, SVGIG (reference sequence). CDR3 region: CAWSVSEGQPQHF. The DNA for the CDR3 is TGTGCCTGGAGTGTATCTGAGGGTCAGCCCCAGCATTTT.

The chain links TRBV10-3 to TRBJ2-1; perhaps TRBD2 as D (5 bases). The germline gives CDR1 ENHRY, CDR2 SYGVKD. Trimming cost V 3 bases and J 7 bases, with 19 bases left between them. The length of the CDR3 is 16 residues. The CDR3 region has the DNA TGTGCCATCAGTGAAGGCTCTAGCTCAAACGGGAATGAGCAGTTCTTC. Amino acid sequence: CAISEGSSSNGNEQFF.